A selection of T cell receptor beta chains follows, all from one sample in a study of cytomegalovirus exposure and HLA in healthy donors. Data came from immunoSEQ multiplex PCR; TCRdb stores just in-frame clones and leaves some out. The sample contains about 130,000 clones, 78% of which appear only once. The sample comprised PBMCs. All receptors derive from a man aged 40-49 years in good health and CMV-seronegative. Both conserved end residues are part of each CDR3. D genes are given only for firm matches. Only part of the rows carry a size: once, few, many, or a class if the clone is expanded.

CDR3aa	CDR3nt	abundance	j_gene	d_gene	v_gene
CASSLAGTGMGEAFF	TGTGCCAGTAGTCTTGCCGGGACAGGGATGGGTGAAGCTTTCTTT	.	TRBJ1-1	TRBD1	TRBV19
CASSLPLLSGGYTF	TGTGCCAGCAGCCTCCCTCTCTTGTCCGGGGGCTACACCTTC	.	TRBJ1-2	.	TRBV5-4
CASSRSQGRETQYF	TGTGCCAGTAGTCGCTCACAGGGGAGGGAGACCCAGTACTTC	.	TRBJ2-5	.	TRBV19
CASSRFSAGGIDTQYF	TGTGCCAGCAGCCGGTTTTCAGCGGGGGGTATAGATACGCAGTATTTT	.	TRBJ2-3	TRBD2	TRBV7-3
CASSETALLYSNQPQHF	TGTGCCAGCAGCGAGACCGCACTACTATATAGCAATCAGCCCCAGCATTTT	.	TRBJ1-5	.	TRBV2
CATSIGGTYEQYF	TGTGCCACCAGCATCGGGGGAACCTACGAGCAGTACTTC	once	TRBJ2-7	.	TRBV15
CASSGQNSFGISPLHF	TGTGCCAGCAGTGGACAGAATAGCTTTGGAATTTCACCCCTCCACTTT	.	TRBJ1-6	.	TRBV2
CASSPIFDPSGTYEQYF	TGTGCCAGCAGTCCGATTTTTGACCCGAGCGGTACCTACGAGCAGTACTTC	.	TRBJ2-7	.	TRBV28
CASSYGAVASYEQYF	TGTGCCAGCAGTTATGGAGCGGTCGCCTCCTACGAGCAGTACTTC	.	TRBJ2-7	.	TRBV6-6
CASSFRGNPEAFF	TGTGCCAGCAGCTTCCGGGGGAACCCTGAAGCTTTCTTT	.	TRBJ1-1	.	TRBV7-2
CASSLQDFSGNTIYF	TGTGCCAGCAGCTTACAGGACTTCTCTGGAAACACCATATATTTT	.	TRBJ1-3	.	TRBV11-2
CASSSDRGYQPQHF	TGTGCCAGCAGCTCGGACAGGGGGTATCAGCCCCAGCATTTT	.	TRBJ1-5	TRBD1	TRBV7-2
CASSQTSGGAADTQYF	TGTGCCAGCAGCCAGACTAGCGGGGGGGCCGCAGATACGCAGTATTTT	.	TRBJ2-3	TRBD2	TRBV6-4
CASSFPVDRGEQYF	TGTGCCAGCAGCTTCCCGGTGGACAGGGGCGAGCAGTACTTC	few	TRBJ2-7	TRBD1	TRBV7-9
CASSSLVGLANEQYF	TGCGCCAGCAGCTCCTTGGTGGGGCTGGCGAACGAGCAGTACTTC	once	TRBJ2-7	.	TRBV5-1
CASSDNRGRQPQHF	TGTGCCAGCAGTGATAACAGGGGGAGGCAGCCCCAGCATTTT	.	TRBJ1-5	TRBD1	TRBV6-1
CASSEQRVSYEQYF	TGTGCCAGCAGTGAACAGAGGGTATCCTACGAGCAGTACTTC	.	TRBJ2-7	.	TRBV2
CASFGGNTEAFF	TGTGCCAGCTTTGGAGGGAACACTGAAGCTTTCTTT	.	TRBJ1-1	.	TRBV27
CASSRGEGGGGTEAFF	TGCGCCAGCAGCCGTGGAGAGGGAGGGGGGGGCACTGAAGCTTTCTTT	.	TRBJ1-1	.	TRBV4-1
CASSFLGGGVNSPLHF	TGTGCCAGCAGCTTTTTGGGTGGGGGGGTTAATTCACCCCTCCACTTT	.	TRBJ1-6	.	TRBV7-9
CASSYDRTEAFF	TGTGCCAGCAGCTATGACAGAACTGAAGCTTTCTTT	.	TRBJ1-1	.	TRBV7-9
CASSQGGGQDAYEQYF	TGCGCCAGCAGCCAAGGGGGGGGACAGGACGCCTACGAGCAGTACTTC	.	TRBJ2-7	.	TRBV4-1
CASSYVPASGFSDTQYF	TGTGCCAGCAGTTACGTTCCGGCTAGCGGGTTTTCAGATACGCAGTATTTT	few	TRBJ2-3	TRBD2	TRBV6-4
CASSAAGTNTEAFF	TGCGCCAGCAGCGCCGCGGGGACGAACACTGAAGCTTTCTTT	.	TRBJ1-1	.	TRBV5-1
CASSQDEQESSYEQYF	TGCGCCAGCAGCCAAGACGAACAGGAAAGCTCCTACGAGCAGTACTTC	.	TRBJ2-7	.	TRBV4-3
CASSLEQGINYGYTF	TGTGCCAGCAGCCTAGAACAGGGGATCAACTATGGCTACACCTTC	.	TRBJ1-2	TRBD1	TRBV9
CASSNRGVDEQFF	TGTGCCAGTTCGAACAGGGGAGTCGATGAGCAGTTCTTC	.	TRBJ2-1	TRBD1	TRBV9
CASSARGYEQYF	TGTGCCAGCAGCGCCAGGGGCTACGAGCAGTACTTC	.	TRBJ2-7	.	TRBV7-2
CASSLDRGMGPQHF	TGTGCCAGCAGCTTAGATCGGGGAATGGGGCCCCAGCATTTT	.	TRBJ1-5	.	TRBV7-2
CASSFGGRLFF	TGTGCCAGCAGCTTTGGGGGGAGGCTGTTTTTT	.	TRBJ2-2	.	TRBV5-4
CASSPGTEGYGYTF	TGTGCCAGCTCACCAGGAACGGAGGGGTATGGCTACACCTTC	.	TRBJ1-2	.	TRBV18
CASSLQGVTDTQYF	TGCGCCAGCAGCTTACAGGGGGTCACAGATACGCAGTATTTT	.	TRBJ2-3	TRBD1	TRBV5-1
CASTERSNYGYTF	TGTGCCAGCACCGAGAGGTCTAACTATGGCTACACCTTC	.	TRBJ1-2	.	TRBV2
CAISDTTGVRETQYF	TGTGCCATCAGTGACACGACAGGAGTGAGAGAGACCCAGTACTTC	.	TRBJ2-5	.	TRBV10-3
CASSLRTGPYEQYF	TGTGCCAGCAGCCTAAGGACAGGCCCCTACGAGCAGTACTTC	.	TRBJ2-7	TRBD1	TRBV7-2
CASSFGRYEQYF	TGTGCCAGCAGCTTTGGGAGGTACGAGCAGTACTTC	.	TRBJ2-7	.	TRBV5-6
CASSLTGGWEQYF	TGTGCCAGCAGCTTAACGGGGGGTTGGGAGCAGTACTTC	few	TRBJ2-7	.	TRBV7-3
CASSLSLDRGAGELFF	TGTGCCAGCAGCTTGTCATTGGACAGGGGGGCCGGGGAGCTGTTTTTT	few	TRBJ2-2	TRBD1	TRBV7-9
CASSRGQGNNEQFF	TGTGCCAGCAGCCGGGGACAGGGGAACAATGAGCAGTTCTTC	.	TRBJ2-1	TRBD1	TRBV7-7
CASSETGYNEQFF	TGCGCCAGCAGCGAAACAGGGTACAATGAGCAGTTCTTC	few	TRBJ2-1	.	TRBV4-3
CASSMSLEGAQYF	TGTGCCAGTAGTATGTCCCTAGAAGGGGCGCAGTACTTC	.	TRBJ2-7	.	TRBV19
CASSVVGGQGANEQFF	TGTGCCAGCAGCGTAGTAGGGGGACAGGGGGCAAATGAGCAGTTCTTC	few	TRBJ2-1	TRBD1	TRBV9
CASRNTISGANVLTF	TGTGCCAGTAGGAACACAATCTCTGGGGCCAACGTCCTGACTTTC	.	TRBJ2-6	.	TRBV19
CASSKTSGGAYEQFF	TGTGCCAGCAGTAAAACTAGCGGGGGGGCCTATGAGCAGTTCTTC	.	TRBJ2-1	TRBD2	TRBV6-5
CASSTGTVSNQPQHF	TGTGCCAGCAGCACCGGGACAGTTAGCAATCAGCCCCAGCATTTT	.	TRBJ1-5	.	TRBV21-1
CASSLGVAGNQETQYF	TGTGCCAGCAGCTTAGGGGTCGCAGGGAACCAAGAGACCCAGTACTTC	.	TRBJ2-5	.	TRBV11-3
CASDSRGNTEAFF	TGTGCTAGTGATTCACGGGGGAACACTGAAGCTTTCTTT	.	TRBJ1-1	.	TRBV12-5
CASSTLTGGNTGELFF	TGTGCCAGCAGCACCTTGACAGGTGGGAACACCGGGGAGCTGTTTTTT	.	TRBJ2-2	.	TRBV7-9
CASSLDRGTGNTIYF	TGTGCCAGCAGCTTGGACAGGGGAACGGGAAACACCATATATTTT	.	TRBJ1-3	TRBD1	TRBV7-3
CASSLRGRNSPLHF	TGTGCCAGCAGCTTAAGGGGGCGAAATTCACCCCTCCACTTT	.	TRBJ1-6	TRBD1	TRBV7-2
CATGQGPTEAFF	TGTGCCACAGGACAGGGCCCCACTGAAGCTTTCTTT	.	TRBJ1-1	TRBD1	TRBV6-1
CAWSVLRHPYEQYF	TGTGCCTGGAGTGTATTAAGACACCCCTACGAGCAGTACTTC	.	TRBJ2-7	.	TRBV30
CASSLSRDYEQYF	TGTGCCAGCAGCTTGTCCAGGGATTACGAGCAGTACTTC	.	TRBJ2-7	.	TRBV5-6
CASSWAGGSTYF	.	.	TRBJ2-4	.	TRBV27
CASTDREFRPQHF	TGTGCCAGTACAGACAGGGAATTTCGGCCCCAGCATTTT	.	TRBJ1-5	TRBD1	TRBV19